These 14 T cell receptor beta chains share one sample of origin, sequenced in a study of T cell changes during pregnancy in multiple sclerosis. Sequenced by immunoSEQ multiplex PCR; TCRdb stores in-frame clones only, minus some. Here the sample spans roughly 100,000 clones, 85% to 95% being singletons. The material was peripheral blood, obtained after pregnancy. The receptors were sampled from a female donor with multiple sclerosis, enrolled in a pregnancy study.

As DNA, the CDR3 is TGTGCCAGCAGCCACCTTAAGGCACCAGCGGAGGTCCAAGAGACCCAGTACTTC. Amino acids: CASSHLKAPAEVQETQYF. The chain combines TRBV14 with TRBJ2-5; a weak D match, TRBD2 (5 bases). The length of the CDR3 is 18 residues. V was trimmed by 3 bases and J by 1 base, leaving 21 bases between them. The germline CDR1 and CDR2 sequences are SGHDN and FVKESK. Supplemented by reference TRBV14 and TRBJ2-5, the full variable domain reads EAGVTQFPSHSVIEKGQTVTLRCDPISGHDNLYWYRRVMGKEIKFLLHFVKESKQDESGMPNNRFLAERTGGTYSTLKVQPAELEDSGVYFCASSHLKAPAEVQETQYFGPGTRLLVL.

The CDR3 protein is CASSLKDRANYEQYF. The CDR3 nucleotides read TGCGCCAGCAGCTTGAAAGACAGGGCCAACTACGAGCAGTACTTC. The rearrangement joins TRBV5-1 to TRBJ2-7, with 7 bases aligning to TRBD1. The J segment lost 3 bases and the V segment lost 1 base, leaving 7 bases of the junction unmatched. Per the germline V gene, CDR1 is SGHRS and CDR2 is YFSETQ. This CDR3 contains 15 residues.

The genes are TRBV27 and TRBJ1-5, with a tentative D call TRBD1 (6 bases). The V end was cut by 8 bases, the J end by 6 bases, with 17 bases between. The V gene's germline CDR1 is MNHEY and CDR2 SMNVEV (reference sequence). The CDR3 spans 14 residues. The CDR3 nucleotides read TGTGCCAGCGCCATTGGGGGGGGCCTTCAGCCCCAGCATTTT. Its protein product is CASAIGGGLQPQHF.

The V call is TRBV29-1, the J call TRBJ1-1, with 10 bases that match TRBD1. The V gene's germline CDR1 is SQVTM and CDR2 ANQGSEA. With 6 bases clipped from V and 1 base from J, the junction kept 17 bases outside the gene matches. The CDR3 is 18 residues long. CDR3 loop: CSVLRTTRDRGSNTEAFF. CDR3 nucleotide sequence: TGCAGCGTGCTGAGAACCACCCGGGACAGGGGATCGAACACTGAAGCTTTCTTT.

Worth noting for this clone: Relative to the germline gene, one junction end is altered; a read error may explain this. The chain carries TRBV2 and TRBJ1-4; 7 bases align to TRBD1. Per germline, CDR1 SNHLY and CDR2 FYNNEI. CDR3 length: 14 amino acids. The CDR3 sequence: CASREDRADEKLFF. CDR3 nucleotides: TGTGCCAGCAGGGAAGACAGGGCTGATGAAAAACTGTTTTTT.

The rearrangement links TRBV5-4 to TRBJ2-7; maybe TRBD2 (7 bases). This CDR3 is built from 16 residues. Germline V gene data show CDR1 as SGHNT and CDR2 as YYREEE (reference sequence). Trimming shortened V by 0 bases and J by 3 bases, and 16 bases separated the two germline ends. The CDR3: CASSLARGGGYYEQYF. The CDR3, as DNA: TGTGCCAGCAGCTTGGCGCGAGGGGGGGGGTACTACGAGCAGTACTTC.

As to this clone: The same CDR3 arises from other DNA sequences in this sample as well. The chain carries TRBV7-9 and TRBJ2-5; D ambiguous. V shed 2 bases and J shed 4 bases, with 2 bases lying between them. The germline V gene encodes CDR1 SEHNR and CDR2 FQNEAQ (reference sequence). The CDR3 has 11 amino acids. The CDR3 is CASSLLETQYF. The CDR3 region has the DNA TGTGCCAGCAGCTTACTAGAGACCCAGTACTTC.

The chain recombines TRBV2 with TRBJ2-6; 8 bases fit TRBD2. Germline V gene lookup returns CDR1 SNHLY and CDR2 FYNNEI. The CDR3 is 13 residues long. The V gene end was trimmed by 11 bases and the J gene end by 1 base; junction bases not matched to a gene: 1. The CDR3 loop reads CARGGSGANVLTF. CDR3 DNA: TGTGCCCGGGGGGGTTCTGGGGCCAACGTCCTGACTTTC.

The gene calls are TRBV4-1 and TRBJ2-2; weak D call: TRBD1 (6 bases). The CDR3 length is 17 residues. The V gene's germline CDR1 is MGHRA and CDR2 YSYEKL. Between the trimmed V and J ends, which lost 0 bases and 0 bases, there was a span of 11 bases. The CDR3 DNA reads as TGCGCCAGCAGCCAAGATCCGGACAGAACGAACACCGGGGAGCTGTTTTTT. It specifies CASSQDPDRTNTGELFF.

This clone occurred once. The chain uses TRBV4-1 and TRBJ2-3, with a possible D match to TRBD2 (6 bases). This CDR3 has 15 amino acids. Germline CDR1 reads MGHRA; CDR2 reads YSYEKL. V was trimmed by 7 bases and J by 4 bases, leaving 18 bases between them. The CDR3 is CASTLTGLPADTQYF. The DNA of the CDR3 is TGCGCCAGCACTCTAACGGGACTCCCGGCAGATACGCAGTATTTT.

This clone was counted a single time. This chain joins TRBV10-3 and TRBJ1-2, with D possibly being TRBD1 (6 bases). Between the trimmed V and J ends, which lost 6 bases and 3 bases, there was a span of 8 bases. The CDR3 runs 12 residues. CDR1 ENHRY and CDR2 SYGVKD come from the germline V gene. The CDR3 is CAISPGDYGYTF. The CDR3 DNA reads as TGTGCCATCAGCCCAGGGGACTATGGCTACACCTTC.

This chain connects TRBV13 to TRBJ2-4, with 10 bases that match TRBD2. This CDR3 has 15 amino acids. The trim removed 7 bases at V and 6 bases at J, leaving 9 bases unmatched. Germline CDR1 reads PRHDT; CDR2 reads FYEKMQ (reference sequence). The CDR3 DNA reads as TGTGCCAGCACCTCAGAGGCTAGCGGGAGAAACATTCAGTACTTC. This sequence encodes CASTSEASGRNIQYF.

The chain couples TRBV9 to TRBJ1-5, with D maybe TRBD1 (5 bases). This CDR3 region has 13 residues. Trimming removed 2 bases from V and 5 bases from J, with 8 bases in between. Germline CDR1 is SGDLS and CDR2 is YYNGEE. In DNA form, the CDR3 reads TGTGCCAGCAGCGTGGGGCAGTATCAGCCCCAGCATTTT. As protein: CASSVGQYQPQHF.

The chain employs TRBV4-1 and TRBJ1-5, with 11 bases matching TRBD1. The CDR3 runs 16 residues. The ends lost 5 bases at V and 4 bases at J; junction bases unmatched: 7. CDR1 is MGHRA, CDR2 YSYEKL, per germline. The CDR3 loop is CASSTGTGGRNQPQHF. The CDR3 region has the DNA TGCGCCAGCAGCACCGGGACAGGGGGAAGAAATCAGCCCCAGCATTTT.